A selection of T cell receptor beta chains follows, all from one sample in a study of metastatic and nonmetastatic thyroid tumors. TCRdb reprocessed the PCR reads via MiXCR. The data contain 25,000 to 30,000 clones, around a quarter of them singletons. Sequencing was done on a sample of blood. The source is a female donor with papillary thyroid cancer or a benign thyroid nodule (not recorded which). Some clones in this sample may be carry-over from other donors' samples. CDR3s include the opening cysteine and the closing phenylalanine or tryptophan. The D gene is left open where the match is weak. Where a row states a size, it is once, few, many or the class of an expanded clone; other rows omit it.

DNA	CDR3	D	size	V	J
TGTGCCAGCAGGTCAAACTGGAGGTTAGACTATGGCTACACCTTC	CASRSNWRLDYGYTF	.	many	TRBV28	TRBJ1-2
TGTGCCAGCTCCCCTCTTGTAGGGAATTCACCCCTCCACTTT	CASSPLVGNSPLHF	.	.	TRBV27	TRBJ1-6
TGCGCCAGCAGCCCGGACAGGGCGGTGGGTCAGCCCCAGCATTTT	CASSPDRAVGQPQHF	TRBD1	.	TRBV4-1	TRBJ1-5
TGTACCAGCTCACCAATCTCCGACAGCTACGAGCAGTACTTC	CTSSPISDSYEQYF	.	.	TRBV18	TRBJ2-7
TGTGGCAGCGGCCAAGCGTCCGGACTTGATGAAAAACTGTTTTTT	CGSGQASGLDEKLFF	.	.	TRBV3-1	TRBJ1-4
TGTGCCAGCAGTGAAAGGCTAGCGGGAGCTGGGTCCAACGTCCGGACTTTC	CASSERLAGAGSNVRTF	TRBD2	few	TRBV25-1	TRBJ2-6
TGTGCCAGCAGTTCGGAGAGCTCTGGAAACACCATATATTTT	CASSSESSGNTIYF	.	medium-sized	TRBV28	TRBJ1-3
TGTGCCAGCAGTTTAGTCCACAGCAGTGCACCCTACGAGCAGTACTTC	CASSLVHSSAPYEQYF	.	.	TRBV28	TRBJ2-7
TGTGCTAGCAGCCCCTTGGGGGGGGGTATCGGGGAGCTGTTTTTT	CASSPLGGGIGELFF	TRBD2	many	TRBV7-7	TRBJ2-2
TGTGCCTGGACCAGGACTAGCGGGAGGGCCCGCGAGCAGTACTTC	CAWTRTSGRAREQYF	TRBD2	.	TRBV30	TRBJ2-7
TGTGAGACCTCAGCACTGAACAATCAGCCCCAGCATTTT	CETSALNNQPQHF	.	few	TRBV27	TRBJ1-5
TGTGCCAGCGTCAAGGACCGGAACACTGTAGCTTTCTTT	CASVKDRNTVAFF	.	few	TRBV2	TRBJ1-1
TGTGCCAGCAGATTAGCGGGAGTGAGTACCGGGGAGCTGTTTTTT	CASRLAGVSTGELFF	TRBD2	many	TRBV6-1	TRBJ2-2
TGTGCCAGCACCGGTGGGGGTGACTACGAGCAGTACTTC	CASTGGGDYEQYF	.	.	TRBV6-1	TRBJ2-7
TGTGCCTGGAGTCAATGGACAGATGCTGAAAAACTGTTTTTT	CAWSQWTDAEKLFF	.	.	TRBV30	TRBJ1-4
TGTGCCAGCAGTTTAGCGGGAGGTACAGAGACCAGGTACTTC	CASSLAGGTETRYF	TRBD2	.	TRBV6-5	TRBJ2-5
TGTGCTAGCAGCTTGGTTTGTGCGGCCACAGATACGCAGTATTTT	CASSLVCAATDTQYF	.	.	TRBV7-7	TRBJ2-3
TGCGCCAGCAGCTGGGACGGGAACACTGAAGCTTTCTTT	CASSWDGNTEAFF	.	once	TRBV5-1	TRBJ1-1
TGTGCCAGCAGTGAGGGGGGGGGCGAGCAGTACTTC	CASSEGGGEQYF	TRBD2	many	TRBV2	TRBJ2-7
TGTGCCAGCAGCCCTTTTCCACGGGGGGCTAACGCCGGACTTAACTATGGCTACACCTTC	CASSPFPRGANAGLNYGYTF	.	.	TRBV4-2	TRBJ1-2
TGTGCCAGCAGCTTAGTTGGGGACCCAGGGTGGAACTATGGCTACACCTTC	CASSLVGDPGWNYGYTF	.	.	TRBV11-2	TRBJ1-2
TGTGCCAGTAGTCGACAGGGGGTCGGCAATCAGCCCCAGCATTTT	CASSRQGVGNQPQHF	TRBD1	many	TRBV19	TRBJ1-5
TGTGCCAGCATCCCATGTGGGCACAGGGCTGAAGCTTTCTTT	CASIPCGHRAEAFF	.	few	TRBV6-1	TRBJ1-1
TGTGCCAGCAGCTTTACGTGGACAGGTGGCAATGAGCAGTTCTTC	CASSFTWTGGNEQFF	TRBD1	.	TRBV7-2	TRBJ2-1
TGTGCCAGCAGCTTCCCTGGCGGTGAAGCTTTCTTT	CASSFPGGEAFF	.	many	TRBV7-8	TRBJ1-1
TGTGCCAGCAGCCGTGCGAGGACTAGCGGGAGTTTGTACGAGCAGTACTTC	CASSRARTSGSLYEQYF	TRBD2	many	TRBV3-1	TRBJ2-7
TGTGCCACCAGTGGGGGAATAGGGACCGAGCAGTTCTTC	CATSGGIGTEQFF	.	many	TRBV24-1	TRBJ2-1
TGTGCCACTCGACGGGACTCGTATGGCTACACCTTC	CATRRDSYGYTF	.	few	TRBV6-1	TRBJ1-2
TGTGCCAGCAGTGAAGGGGGCCGGCTACAAGAGACCCAGTACTTC	CASSEGGRLQETQYF	.	many	TRBV2	TRBJ2-5
TGTGCCAGCAGCTTAGACGGGACAGAGTCCTACGAGCAGTACTTC	CASSLDGTESYEQYF	TRBD1	many	TRBV7-9	TRBJ2-7
TGTGCCAGTAGTGAGGGGAGTAATCAAGAGACCCAGTACTTC	CASSEGSNQETQYF	.	few	TRBV19	TRBJ2-5